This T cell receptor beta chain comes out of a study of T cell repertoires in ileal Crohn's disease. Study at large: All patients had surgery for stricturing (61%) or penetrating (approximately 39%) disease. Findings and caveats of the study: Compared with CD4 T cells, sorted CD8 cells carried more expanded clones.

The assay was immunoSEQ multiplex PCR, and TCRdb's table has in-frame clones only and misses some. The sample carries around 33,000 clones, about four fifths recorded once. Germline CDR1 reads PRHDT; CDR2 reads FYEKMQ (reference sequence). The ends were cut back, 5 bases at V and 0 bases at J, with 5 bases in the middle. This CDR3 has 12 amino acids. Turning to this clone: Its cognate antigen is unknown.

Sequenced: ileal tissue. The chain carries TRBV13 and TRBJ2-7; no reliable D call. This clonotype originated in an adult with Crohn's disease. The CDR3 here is CASSLSSYEQYF. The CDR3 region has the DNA TGTGCCAGCAGCCTCAGCTCCTACGAGCAGTACTTC.